This T cell receptor (beta chain) came from a study of T cells in Graves' hyperthyroidism and ophthalmopathy. Points from the study as a whole: Peripheral blood also featured most of the thyroid clonotypes expanded above 0.001.

The table lists this clonotype with a few counts. The antigen remains undetermined. RNA transcripts yielded amplified TCR beta CDR3 regions. HTBI primers were used for first-round RT-PCR of the TCR CDR3. MiXCR, applied by TCRdb to the multiplex PCR reads, yields one record per CDR3 protein. The sample has nearly 600,000 distinct CDR3 sequences; 11% to 15% are singletons. V lost 1 base to trimming and J lost 7 bases, with 16 bases between them. Germline lookup yields CDR1 SGHAT and CDR2 FQNNGV. The CDR3 is 15 amino acids. At first hyperthyroidism diagnosis, before any ophthalmopathy symptoms, the blood sample was collected.

Sequenced material: blood. The receptor's source is a woman between 25 and 40 years old with Graves' hyperthyroidism that later progressed to Graves' ophthalmopathy. The J gene is TRBJ2-5, the V gene TRBV11-2; D may be TRBD1 or TRBD2 (6 bases each). The CDR3 coding sequence is TGTGCCAGCAGCTTAGCGGGGGCTAGGGAAGGGACCCAGTACTTC. Translation gives CASSLAGAREGTQYF.